Listed here is a single T cell receptor (beta chain). The repertoire was sequenced with immunoSEQ multiplex PCR; TCRdb's copy has only in-frame clones and lacks some. The sample records 63,000 or so clones, roughly 85% being singletons. V lost 0 bases and J lost 2, with 10 bases in between. Per the germline V gene, CDR1 is MNHNS and CDR2 is SASEGT. The CDR3 length is 15 residues. These data belong to a study of T cell responses to AZD1222 COVID-19 vaccine. The sequence was collected from an adult in good health. The genes are TRBV6-1 and TRBJ1-2; D gene ambiguous. This specimen consisted of peripheral blood, obtained on day 0 of AZD1222 vaccination. The CDR3 sequence: CASSEAMGKNYGYTF. CDR3 DNA sequence: TGTGCCAGCAGTGAAGCGATGGGGAAGAACTATGGCTACACCTTC.